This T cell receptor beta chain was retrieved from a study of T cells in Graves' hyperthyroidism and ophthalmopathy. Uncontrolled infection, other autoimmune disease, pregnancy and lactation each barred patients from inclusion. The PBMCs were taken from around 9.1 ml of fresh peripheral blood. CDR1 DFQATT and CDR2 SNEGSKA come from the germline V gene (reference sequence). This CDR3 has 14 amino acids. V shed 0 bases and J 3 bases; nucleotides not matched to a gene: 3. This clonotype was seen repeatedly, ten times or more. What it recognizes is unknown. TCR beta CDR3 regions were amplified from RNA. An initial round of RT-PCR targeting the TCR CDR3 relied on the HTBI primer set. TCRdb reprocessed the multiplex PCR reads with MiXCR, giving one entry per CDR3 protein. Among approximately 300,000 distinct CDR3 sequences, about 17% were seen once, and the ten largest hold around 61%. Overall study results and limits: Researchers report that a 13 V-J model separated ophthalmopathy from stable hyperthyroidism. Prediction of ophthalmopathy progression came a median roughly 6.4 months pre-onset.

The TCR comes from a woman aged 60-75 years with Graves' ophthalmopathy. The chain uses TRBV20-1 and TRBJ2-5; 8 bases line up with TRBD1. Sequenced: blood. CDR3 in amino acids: CSARDGQGEETQYF. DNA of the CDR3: TGCAGTGCTAGAGATGGACAGGGTGAAGAGACCCAGTACTTC.